These 30 T cell receptor beta chains were sequenced from one sample in a study of long-term antiretroviral therapy in people with HIV. Researchers ran immunoSEQ v3.0 at survey level. Assay: immunoSEQ multiplex PCR; the TCRdb copy retains only in-frame clones and omits some. The table has tens of thousands of clones, roughly 96% seen once. This material consisted of unsorted PBMCs, taken 5.3 years after starting antiretroviral therapy. The receptors here all came from a man aged 30 to 45 with HIV.

In this sample, this clone turned up once. V is TRBV6-1 and J is TRBJ2-3, with 9 bases identical to TRBD2. The CDR3 extends over 18 amino acids. The V segment lost 4 bases and the J segment 3 bases; nucleotides outside the gene matches: 14. Germline CDR1 reads MNHNS; CDR2 reads SASEGT. CDR3 in amino acids: CASSVGGSGSSRTDTQYF. The CDR3 coding sequence is TGTGCCAGCAGTGTGGGTGGTAGCGGGAGTTCAAGGACAGATACGCAGTATTTT.

For the CDR3, the DNA is TGTGCCAGCAGTGAAAATCTACGCTACACCTTC. It encodes CASSENLRYTF. The V gene is TRBV6-5, the J gene TRBJ1-2, with D hard to call. Trimming cost V 5 bases and J 9 bases, with 10 bases left between them. Germline CDR1 reads MNHEY; CDR2 reads SVGAGI. This CDR3 comprises 11 residues.

The chain combines TRBV9 with TRBJ2-3; 7 nucleotides align to TRBD2. CDR3 length: 14 amino acids. Germline lookup yields CDR1 SGDLS and CDR2 YYNGEE. The V and J ends lost 2 bases and 4 bases, in that order; junction bases with no gene match: 4. The CDR3 DNA is TGTGCCAGCAGCGTGGGGGGGGAGGCAGATACGCAGTATTTT. Amino acid sequence: CASSVGGEADTQYF.

This sequence joins TRBV4-3 and TRBJ2-7; D not resolved. Germline values: CDR1 LGHNA, CDR2 YSLEER. V lost 0 bases and J 2 bases, leaving 11 bases between the germline ends. The CDR3 has 15 amino acids. The chain's CDR3 is CASSQDITAAYEQYF. The CDR3 region has the DNA TGCGCCAGCAGCCAAGATATAACAGCAGCCTACGAGCAGTACTTC.

CDR3 coding DNA: TGTGCCAGCAGCCTGGTTCCGGGGGGGCCGACAGATACGCAGTATTTT. Translation gives CASSLVPGGPTDTQYF. The chain couples TRBV11-2 to TRBJ2-3, with 8 bases identical to TRBD2. CDR3 length: 16 amino acids. Germline CDR1 reads SGHAT; CDR2 reads FQNNGV. V lost 5 bases, J lost 3 bases, and 10 bases stayed unmatched.

The chain uses TRBV27 and TRBJ2-2; D gene unclear. The V gene's germline CDR1 is MNHEY and CDR2 SMNVEV (reference sequence). There are 15 residues in the CDR3. V was pared by 6 bases and J by 0 bases, with 11 bases between. The CDR3 reads CASSLKAANTGELFF. CDR3 DNA: TGTGCCAGCAGCCTAAAAGCAGCGAACACCGGGGAGCTGTTTTTT.

The chain combines TRBV6-8 with TRBJ1-6; weak D call: TRBD1 (6 bases). V lost 5 bases, J lost 7 bases, and 18 bases lay in between. CDR3 length: 16 amino acids. CDR1 MNHGY and CDR2 SAAAGT come from the germline V gene. The CDR3 region is CASSASGASVNSPLHF. DNA for the CDR3: TGTGCCAGCAGTGCTTCAGGGGCCTCCGTCAATTCACCCCTCCACTTT.

The chain uses TRBV6-1 and TRBJ1-1, with no clear D. The CDR3 is 13 amino acids. The V gene's germline CDR1 is MNHNS and CDR2 SASEGT. The V end was cut by 6 bases, the J end by 4 bases, with 12 bases between. The CDR3 sequence is CASSSQERTEAFF. The CDR3 DNA reads TGTGCCAGCAGCTCGCAAGAACGCACTGAAGCTTTCTTT.

The rearrangement joins TRBV4-1 to TRBJ1-4, with D possibly TRBD1 on 6 matching bases. Per germline, CDR1 MGHRA and CDR2 YSYEKL. This CDR3 spans 14 amino acids. The V and J ends lost 4 bases and 5 bases respectively, with 11 bases between them. This CDR3 reads CASSRAGTNEKLFF. For the CDR3, the DNA is TGCGCCAGCAGCCGCGCTGGGACAAATGAAAAACTGTTTTTT.

The rearrangement joins TRBV6-4 to TRBJ1-1; no reliable D call. The CDR3 consists of 13 residues. CDR1 and CDR2 (germline): MRHNA, SNTAGT. V shed 4 bases and J shed 1 base, with 7 bases lying between them. The CDR3 is CASSAGENTEAFF. For the CDR3, the DNA is TGTGCCAGCAGTGCCGGGGAGAACACTGAAGCTTTCTTT.

The chain links TRBV29-1 to TRBJ2-5; D might be TRBD1 or TRBD2, each matching 6 bases. The CDR3 runs to 12 residues. From germline, CDR1 is SQVTM and CDR2 ANQGSEA. The V end was cut by 7 bases, the J end by 2 bases, with 11 bases between. The CDR3: CSGTGAQETQYF. The CDR3 nucleotides read TGCAGCGGAACGGGGGCTCAAGAGACCCAGTACTTC.

This clone was counted only a few times. The chain combines TRBV7-2 with TRBJ1-5; perhaps TRBD1 as D (5 bases). Trimming shortened V by 5 bases and J by 1 base, and 18 bases separated the two germline ends. This CDR3 has 17 residues. The germline CDR1 and CDR2 sequences are SGHTA and FQGNSA. The CDR3 here is CASSPGWGKSSNQPQHF. The CDR3, as DNA: TGTGCCAGCAGCCCGGGATGGGGGAAGTCGAGCAATCAGCCCCAGCATTTT.

The chain has TRBV4-2 and TRBJ2-5; D gene uncertain. Trimming stripped 1 base from V and 5 bases from J, with 11 bases between. Per germline, CDR1 LGHNA and CDR2 YNFKEQ. The length of the CDR3 is 14 residues. CDR3 amino acids: CASSQVSGLETQYF. As DNA, the CDR3 is TGTGCCAGCAGCCAAGTATCTGGGCTCGAGACCCAGTACTTC.

The rearrangement joins TRBV6-5 to TRBJ1-1, with TRBD1 matching over 8 bases. The CDR3 is 16 residues long. Trimming removed 0 bases from V and 4 bases from J; junction bases left unmatched: 7. CDR1 is MNHEY and CDR2 is SVGAGI in the germline V gene. This CDR3 reads CASSYSSTGGATEAFF. CDR3 nucleotide sequence: TGTGCCAGCAGTTACTCGAGTACAGGGGGGGCCACTGAAGCTTTCTTT.

This sequence joins TRBV5-1 and TRBJ1-2; D is undetermined. Germline lookup yields CDR1 SGHRS and CDR2 YFSETQ. Trimming pared 0 bases from V and 5 bases from J, leaving 11 bases between. This CDR3 has 14 amino acids. CDR3 coding DNA: TGCGCCAGCAGCTTGGACGCCGGGCCTTATGGCTACACCTTC. Residues: CASSLDAGPYGYTF.

This clone appeared a single time. The rearrangement links TRBV5-6 to TRBJ2-7, with TRBD1 matching 7 bases. The CDR3 sequence is 13 residues long. Germline loops: CDR1 SGHDT, CDR2 YYEEEE. The trim removed 2 bases at V and 2 bases at J, leaving 1 base unmatched. Here the CDR3 DNA reads TGTGCCAGCAGCTTTGGGACAGCCTACGAGCAGTACTTC. Translated: CASSFGTAYEQYF.

The V call is TRBV5-4, the J call TRBJ2-3; 8 bases fit TRBD2. Germline CDR1 reads SGHNT; CDR2 reads YYREEE (reference sequence). This CDR3 comprises 17 residues. Trimming took 2 bases from V and 6 from J; bases not matched to a gene: 14. CDR3 amino acids: CASSFGRAGVLADTQYF. The DNA of the CDR3 is TGTGCCAGCAGCTTCGGTCGAGCGGGAGTGCTTGCGGATACGCAGTATTTT.

This chain joins TRBV6-5 and TRBJ1-4; no reliable D call. Trimming stripped 0 bases from V and 7 bases from J, with 15 bases between. The CDR3 sequence is 16 residues long. CDR1 and CDR2 from the germline V gene are MNHEY and SVGAGI. CDR3 amino acids: CASSYSSQGPGEKLFF. For the CDR3, the DNA is TGTGCCAGCAGTTACTCATCTCAAGGGCCAGGTGAAAAACTGTTTTTT.

The rearrangement links TRBV10-3 to TRBJ1-1, with D possibly TRBD1 on 6 matching bases. CDR1 ENHRY and CDR2 SYGVKD come from the germline V gene. V lost 5 bases, J lost 2 bases, and 9 bases lay in between. There are 13 residues in the CDR3. For the CDR3, the DNA is TGTGCCATCAGTCCGGACAGAAACACTGAAGCTTTCTTT. This gives the protein CAISPDRNTEAFF.

V gene TRBV4-1 combines with J gene TRBJ1-2; D is uncertain. Germline V gene lookup returns CDR1 MGHRA and CDR2 YSYEKL. The V end lost 6 bases, the J end lost 8 bases, and 16 bases lay between the germline ends. The CDR3 is 13 residues long. The CDR3 spells CASSRGRGNGYTF. The CDR3 region has the DNA TGCGCCAGCAGTCGTGGACGGGGTAACGGCTACACCTTC.

The chain combines TRBV18 with TRBJ1-5; D gene uncertain. This CDR3 has 12 amino acids. Germline V gene lookup returns CDR1 KGHSH and CDR2 LQKENI. Trimming cost V 10 bases and J 7 bases, with 14 bases left between them. The CDR3 DNA sequence: TGTGCCACCGCAGCGGCGGAACAGCCCCAGCATTTT. It encodes CATAAAEQPQHF. Variable domain in full (rest from reference TRBV18 and TRBJ1-5): NAGVMQNPRHLVRRRGQEARLRCSPMKGHSHVYWYRQLPEEGLKFMVYLQKENIIDESGMPKERFSAEFPKEGPSILRIQQVVRGDSAAYFCATAAAEQPQHFGDGTRLSIL.

The CDR3 sequence: CASSRETTLYGYTF. CDR3 coding DNA: TGTGCCAGTAGTCGAGAAACGACCCTCTATGGCTACACCTTC. The rearrangement links TRBV19 to TRBJ1-2; the D is unclear. CDR3 length: 14 amino acids. The germline CDR1 and CDR2 sequences are LNHDA and SQIVND (reference sequence). Trimming shortened V by 5 bases and J by 4 bases, and 14 bases separated the two germline ends.

The rearrangement links TRBV7-2 to TRBJ1-3, with D unresolved. In germline, CDR1 is SGHTA, CDR2 FQGNSA. CDR3 size: 15 residues. V was trimmed by 3 bases and J by 0 bases, leaving 9 bases between them. CDR3 DNA: TGTGCCAGCAGCTTCTACTCGAGCTCTGGAAACACCATATATTTT. Its protein product is CASSFYSSSGNTIYF.

V and J are TRBV28 and TRBJ2-2; 7 nucleotides agree with TRBD2. This CDR3 is built from 18 residues. Trimming cost V 7 bases and J 2 bases; bases outside gene matches: 16. Germline CDR1 and CDR2: MDHEN and SYDVKM. The CDR3 DNA follows: TGTGCCAGCAATGGGAGCCCAACTAGCGCGCCCAACACCGGGGAGCTGTTTTTT. Amino acid sequence: CASNGSPTSAPNTGELFF.

This chain uses TRBV5-4 with TRBJ1-3; D is unresolved. Per germline, CDR1 SGHNT and CDR2 YYREEE (reference sequence). CDR3 length: 13 amino acids. V dropped 4 bases and J dropped 2 bases, with 7 bases sitting between them. Here the CDR3 reads CASSVNTGNTIYF. The CDR3 DNA sequence: TGTGCCAGCAGCGTAAATACTGGAAACACCATATATTTT.

The rearrangement links TRBV19 to TRBJ1-5; D is ambiguous. V was cut by 0 bases and J by 0 bases, with 6 bases left in between. Germline CDR1 and CDR2: LNHDA and SQIVND (reference sequence). CDR3 length equals 15 residues. The CDR3, as DNA: TGTGCCAGTAGTATAGACGAGTATAGCAATCAGCCCCAGCATTTT. Translating gives CASSIDEYSNQPQHF.

V is TRBV9 and J is TRBJ2-7, with TRBD2 matching over 10 bases. The CDR3 runs to 15 residues. The germline V gene has CDR1 SGDLS and CDR2 YYNGEE. After removal of 3 bases from V and 1 base from J, the junction contained 4 bases not matched to a gene. The CDR3 bases are TGTGCCAGCAGCGCCGGAGCGGGGGGGTCCTACGAGCAGTACTTC. The encoded protein is CASSAGAGGSYEQYF.

CDR3 sequence: CASSLGPGLSSYEQYF. CDR3 in DNA: TGTGCCAGCAGCTTGGGGCCGGGACTGTCCTCCTACGAGCAGTACTTC. The chain is built from TRBV7-2 and TRBJ2-7; D is perhaps TRBD2 (6 bases). Deletions cut 3 bases from V and 0 bases from J, with 15 bases between. CDR3 length: 16 residues. Germline assignment: CDR1 SGHTA and CDR2 FQGNSA.

The chain links TRBV9 to TRBJ2-1; no clear D gene. V was shortened by 3 bases and J by 4 bases, with 14 bases between the two germline ends. The CDR3 covers 15 residues. Germline assignment: CDR1 SGDLS and CDR2 YYNGEE. CDR3 in amino acids: CASSARPFQYNEQFF. The CDR3 coding sequence is TGTGCCAGCAGCGCCCGCCCTTTTCAATACAATGAGCAGTTCTTC.

The chain is built from TRBV29-1 and TRBJ2-3; D possibly matches TRBD1 or TRBD2 (5 bases each). This CDR3 has 14 amino acids. Germline V gene lookup returns CDR1 SQVTM and CDR2 ANQGSEA. Trimming took off 7 bases at V and 0 bases at J, with 14 bases between the two ends. CDR3 nucleotide sequence: TGCAGCGCTGTACGGGACGAAAGCACAGATACGCAGTATTTT. As protein: CSAVRDESTDTQYF.